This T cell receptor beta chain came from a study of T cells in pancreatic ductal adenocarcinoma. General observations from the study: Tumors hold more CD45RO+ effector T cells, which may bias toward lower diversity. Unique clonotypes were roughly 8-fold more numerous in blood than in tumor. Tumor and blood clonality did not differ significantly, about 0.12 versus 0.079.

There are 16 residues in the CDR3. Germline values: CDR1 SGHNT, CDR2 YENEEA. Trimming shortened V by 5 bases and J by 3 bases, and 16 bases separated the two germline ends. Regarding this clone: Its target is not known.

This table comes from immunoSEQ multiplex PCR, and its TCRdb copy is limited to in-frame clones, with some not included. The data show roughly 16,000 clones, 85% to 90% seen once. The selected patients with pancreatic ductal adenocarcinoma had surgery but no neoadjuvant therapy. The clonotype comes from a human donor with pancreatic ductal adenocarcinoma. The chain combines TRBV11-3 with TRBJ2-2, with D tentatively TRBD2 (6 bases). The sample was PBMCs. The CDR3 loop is CASSVYNGGYTGELFF. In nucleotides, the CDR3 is TGTGCCAGCAGCGTGTATAACGGGGGATACACCGGGGAGCTGTTTTTT.